This T cell receptor beta chain is from a study of T cells in Graves' hyperthyroidism and ophthalmopathy. The patients, who ranged from 18 to 65 in age, presented with newly diagnosed hyperthyroidism lasting under 2 months. Researchers barred patients who had uncontrolled infection, other autoimmune disease, pregnancy or lactation. PBMCs came from about 10 ml fresh peripheral blood. CDR3 length: 15 amino acids. Trimming shortened V by 1 base and J by 4 bases, and 14 bases separated the two germline ends. The V gene's germline CDR1 is MNHEY and CDR2 SMNVEV (reference sequence). Amplified TCR beta CDR3 regions came from RNA transcripts. A set of HTBI primers served as the primers for a first-round RT-PCR of the TCR CDR3. One entry per CDR3 protein, called by TCRdb with MiXCR from the multiplex PCR reads. The table has roughly 700,000 distinct CDR3 sequences, 12% to 15% seen once. Study-level results: Most clonotypes expanded in the thyroid (above 0.001) were also present in blood.

This clonotype was counted only a few times. Its antigen is still unknown. V is TRBV27 and J is TRBJ2-7; possibly TRBD1 for D (6 bases). The sequencing input was blood. The origin of this receptor is a woman aged 18-35 years with Graves' hyperthyroidism. CDR3 bases: TGTGCCAGCAGTTTATTACAGGGCTCCCTATACGAGCAGTACTTC. Protein product: CASSLLQGSLYEQYF.